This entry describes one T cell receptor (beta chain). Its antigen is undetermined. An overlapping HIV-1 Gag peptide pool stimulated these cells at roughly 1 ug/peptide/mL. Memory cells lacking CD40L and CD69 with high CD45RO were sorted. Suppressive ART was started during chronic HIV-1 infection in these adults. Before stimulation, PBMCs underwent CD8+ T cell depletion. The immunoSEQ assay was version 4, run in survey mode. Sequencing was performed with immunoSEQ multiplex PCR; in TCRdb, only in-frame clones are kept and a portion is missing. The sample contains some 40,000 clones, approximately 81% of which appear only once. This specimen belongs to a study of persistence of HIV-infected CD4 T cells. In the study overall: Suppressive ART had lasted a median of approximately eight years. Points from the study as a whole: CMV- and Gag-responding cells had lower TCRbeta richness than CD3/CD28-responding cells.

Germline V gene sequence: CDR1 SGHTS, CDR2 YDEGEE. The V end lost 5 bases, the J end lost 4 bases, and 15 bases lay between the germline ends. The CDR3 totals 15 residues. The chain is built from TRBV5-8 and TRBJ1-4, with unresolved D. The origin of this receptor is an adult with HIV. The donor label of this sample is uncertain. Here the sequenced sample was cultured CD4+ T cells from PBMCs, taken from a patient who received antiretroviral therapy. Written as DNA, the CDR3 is TGTGCCAGCAGAAATAGTTTCGGATATAATGAAAAACTGTTTTTT. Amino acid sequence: CASRNSFGYNEKLFF.